One sample yielded the 2 T cell receptor beta chains listed below, sequenced in a study of T cells in Graves' hyperthyroidism and ophthalmopathy. RNA transcripts gave rise to amplified TCR beta CDR3 regions. HTBI primers were employed in a first-round RT-PCR of the TCR CDR3. TCRdb fed the multiplex PCR reads into MiXCR, producing one record per CDR3 protein. The sample consists of about 350,000 distinct CDR3 sequences, about 14% of them appearing once. Sequencing input: blood. Receptors were obtained from a woman in her 30s with Graves' hyperthyroidism.

This clonotype was seen many times. The CDR3 here is CASRNLYEQYF. The DNA of the CDR3 is TGTGCCAGCAGGAATTTATACGAGCAGTACTTC. V gene TRBV28 combines with J gene TRBJ2-7, with D unresolved. V lost 6 bases and J 4 bases, leaving 7 bases between the germline ends. Germline values: CDR1 MDHEN, CDR2 SYDVKM. The CDR3 covers 11 residues.

There are a few counts of this clonotype. V and J are TRBV12-3 or TRBV12-4 and TRBJ1-3; D uncertain. With 6 bases removed from V and 2 bases from J, the gap between germline ends came to 5 bases. The CDR3 loop spans 12 amino acids. CDR3 nucleotides: TGTGCCAGCAGCACAACTGGAAACACCATATATTTT. Translated: CASSTTGNTIYF.